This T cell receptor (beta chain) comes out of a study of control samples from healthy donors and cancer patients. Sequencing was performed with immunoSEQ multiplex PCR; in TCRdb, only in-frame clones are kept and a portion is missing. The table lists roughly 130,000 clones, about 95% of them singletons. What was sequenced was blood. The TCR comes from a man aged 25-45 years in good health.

The DNA of the CDR3 is TGTGCCAGCAGTGAGTCGTTAGGTCGGAGCTCCTACGAGCAGTACTTC. This codes for CASSESLGRSSYEQYF. The gene calls are TRBV6-1 and TRBJ2-7; D call uncertain. The CDR3 sequence is 16 residues long. Trimming stripped 3 bases from V and 0 bases from J, with 15 bases between. CDR1 MNHNS and CDR2 SASEGT come from the germline V gene.